The sequence of this T cell receptor beta chain was determined in a study of identifying expanded T cells in peripheral blood. The study's findings and limits: Technical replicates showed around 1.2 changed clones; around two weeks 15 to 20; four weeks 19.

Healthy donors had no documented immune events, such as infections, while sampled. This table comes from immunoSEQ multiplex PCR, and its TCRdb copy is limited to in-frame clones, with some not included. Of roughly 56,000 clones listed, approximately 80% were seen once; the top ten hold over 15%. The CDR3 runs 16 residues. The V gene end was trimmed by 4 bases and the J gene end by 2 bases; junction bases not matched to a gene: 11. CDR1 MNHEY and CDR2 SVGAGI come from the germline V gene. To note about this clone: Its antigen is currently unknown.

The clonotype originates from a person aged 18-70 years in good health. The chain uses TRBV6-5 and TRBJ2-7; 7 bases are a match to TRBD1. Sequenced material: blood. As DNA, the CDR3 is TGTGCCAGCAGTTCGCGAATTCGGACAGGAGCCTACGAGCAGTACTTC. This sequence encodes CASSSRIRTGAYEQYF.